Listed below are T cell receptor beta chains from one sample, sequenced in a study of OX40 agonist ivuxolimab in advanced cancers. TCRdb keeps only in-frame clones here, not all; method: immunoSEQ multiplex PCR. The data show roughly 80,000 clones, 70% to 90% seen once. Sequenced material: CD4+ or CD8+ T cells sorted from blood, taken in a trial of the OX40 agonist ivuxolimab. The receptors derive from an adult with an advanced solid tumor such as melanoma, head and neck, liver or kidney cancer. Each CDR3 is given with its conserved first and last residue. The D gene is left open where the match is weak. Clone size is given for some rows only: seen once, a few or many times, or a class if the clone is expanded.

V: TRBV4-2
size: -
D: TRBD2
J: TRBJ2-3
DNA: TGTGCCAGCAGCCAAGTGGGCGGGAGACCGCAAGGGGTAGATACGCAGTATTTT
CDR3: CASSQVGGRPQGVDTQYF

V: TRBV5-1
size: -
D: -
J: TRBJ2-4
DNA: TGCGCCAGCAGCCCAGGACTACAGGGGCTAGCCAAAAACATTCAGTACTTC
CDR3: CASSPGLQGLAKNIQYF

V: TRBV7-3
size: -
D: -
J: TRBJ2-1
DNA: TGTGCCAGCAGCTTAGGGGCGAATGAGCAGTTCTTC
CDR3: CASSLGANEQFF

V: TRBV7-2
size: -
D: -
J: TRBJ2-7
DNA: TGTGCCAGCAGCTTAGGACCAAGGTCCTACGAGCAGTACTTC
CDR3: CASSLGPRSYEQYF

V: TRBV4-3
size: -
D: TRBD2
J: TRBJ2-1
DNA: TGCGCCAGCAGCCAGGGACTAGCGGGAGGGAGGGAGTTCTTC
CDR3: CASSQGLAGGREFF

V: TRBV10-3
size: -
D: TRBD1
J: TRBJ2-5
DNA: TGTGCCATCGGCCCGGGACAGGGAGAAGGAGAGACCCAGTACTTC
CDR3: CAIGPGQGEGETQYF

V: TRBV7-9
size: -
D: -
J: TRBJ2-7
DNA: TGTGCCAGCAGCTTATTTGGTCTAGTCAACGAGCAGTACTTC
CDR3: CASSLFGLVNEQYF

V: TRBV9
size: -
D: -
J: TRBJ1-2
DNA: TGTGCCAGCAACCTGAATAACTATGGCTACACCTTC
CDR3: CASNLNNYGYTF

V: TRBV5-1
size: -
D: -
J: TRBJ2-5
DNA: TGCGCCAGCAGTTTGGGGAACGGGGAGACCCAGTACTTC
CDR3: CASSLGNGETQYF

V: TRBV9
size: -
D: -
J: TRBJ2-4
DNA: TGTGCCAGCAGCGAGGGGGTACGGGCGGCCAAAAACATTCAGTACTTC
CDR3: CASSEGVRAAKNIQYF

V: TRBV6-5
size: -
D: -
J: TRBJ2-7
DNA: TGTGCCAGCAGACGCGGACAGTCGTACGAGCAGTACTTC
CDR3: CASRRGQSYEQYF

V: TRBV4-3
size: -
D: -
J: TRBJ2-3
DNA: TGCGCCAGCAGCCAAGCTGGGAGCGGTAGCACAGATACGCAGTATTTT
CDR3: CASSQAGSGSTDTQYF

V: TRBV5-1
size: -
D: -
J: TRBJ1-3
DNA: TGCGCCAGCAGCTTGCGGGCAGGGGCAGTCTCTGGAAACACCATATATTTT
CDR3: CASSLRAGAVSGNTIYF

V: TRBV7-9
size: -
D: TRBD1
J: TRBJ1-4
DNA: TGTGCCAGCAGCTTAGGAGGGGGCAAAATCGAAAAACTGTTTTTT
CDR3: CASSLGGGKIEKLFF

V: TRBV13
size: -
D: TRBD2
J: TRBJ2-1
DNA: TGTGCCAGCAGAAGACTAGCGCGGAGCCTCAATGAGCAGTTCTTC
CDR3: CASRRLARSLNEQFF

V: TRBV2
size: -
D: -
J: TRBJ2-2
DNA: TGTGCCAGCAGTGATGGGGGCCAAGGCGGGGAGCTGTTTTTT
CDR3: CASSDGGQGGELFF

V: TRBV29-1
size: -
D: -
J: TRBJ1-3
DNA: TGCAGCGTTCAAAGGGGGTCTGGAAACACCATATATTTT
CDR3: CSVQRGSGNTIYF

V: TRBV2
size: few
D: TRBD1
J: TRBJ2-7
DNA: TGTGCCAGCACCCTGACAGGGTCGAGCTCCTACGAGCAGTACTTC
CDR3: CASTLTGSSSYEQYF

V: TRBV6-6
size: -
D: TRBD1
J: TRBJ1-5
DNA: TGTGCCAGCAATCCACAGGGGCAATATAGCAATCAGCCCCAGCATTTT
CDR3: CASNPQGQYSNQPQHF

V: TRBV27
size: -
D: -
J: TRBJ2-2
DNA: TGTGCCAGCAGTTTATCTGCGGGGCCGGTCACCGGGGAGCTGTTTTTT
CDR3: CASSLSAGPVTGELFF

V: TRBV12-1
size: -
D: -
J: TRBJ2-2
DNA: TGTGCCAGCAGCTTTTTCGGGACAGGGGGCTGGGCCGGGGAGCTGTTTTTT
CDR3: CASSFFGTGGWAGELFF

V: TRBV9
size: -
D: -
J: TRBJ2-1
DNA: TGTGCCAGCAGCTCCACCCGACAGTTTGCCACCCAAACTGGTTCCTACAATGAGCAGTTCTTC
CDR3: CASSSTRQFATQTGSYNEQFF

V: TRBV7-9
size: -
D: -
J: TRBJ2-3
DNA: TGTGCCAGCAGCCCGAGCGGGAGCACAGATACGCAGTATTTT
CDR3: CASSPSGSTDTQYF

V: TRBV5-1
size: -
D: TRBD2
J: TRBJ2-3
DNA: TGCGCCAGCAGCTTGGGAGCTAGCGGGAGGGCAACAGATACGCAGTATTTT
CDR3: CASSLGASGRATDTQYF

V: TRBV7-2
size: -
D: -
J: TRBJ2-2
DNA: TGTGCCAGCAGCCAAGCTGGGGGGAAGGTCGGGGAGCTGTTTTTT
CDR3: CASSQAGGKVGELFF

V: TRBV6-6
size: once
D: -
J: TRBJ1-5
DNA: TGTGCCAGCACTCCGACAGCCATTAGCAATCAGCCCCAGCATTTT
CDR3: CASTPTAISNQPQHF

V: TRBV28
size: once
D: TRBD2
J: TRBJ2-2
DNA: TGTGCCAGCAGCAAGACTAGCGGGAGGGCCGCGTTATTACTGTTTTTT
CDR3: CASSKTSGRAALLLFF

V: TRBV19
size: -
D: TRBD2
J: TRBJ2-7
DNA: TGTGCCAGTACCCCGCCGGGAGGCTCCTACGAGCAGTACTTC
CDR3: CASTPPGGSYEQYF

V: TRBV7-8
size: -
D: -
J: TRBJ1-6
DNA: TGTGCCAGCAGCCCAACCGGCTCCTATAATTCACCCCTCCACTTT
CDR3: CASSPTGSYNSPLHF

V: TRBV28
size: -
D: -
J: TRBJ1-4
DNA: TGTGCCAGCAGTTTTGGGGGACTCTTTAATGAAAAACTGTTTTTT
CDR3: CASSFGGLFNEKLFF

V: TRBV6-6
size: -
D: -
J: TRBJ1-1
DNA: TGTGCCAGCAGTTACGCCGAGATGAACACTGAAGCTTTCTTT
CDR3: CASSYAEMNTEAFF

V: TRBV6-5
size: -
D: TRBD1
J: TRBJ1-4
DNA: TGTGCCAGCAGCCGACAGGGATTTCAAAAACTGTTTTTT
CDR3: CASSRQGFQKLFF

V: TRBV4-3
size: -
D: TRBD1
J: TRBJ1-2
DNA: TGCGCCAGCAGCCAAATTGACAGGGGATATGGCTACACCTTC
CDR3: CASSQIDRGYGYTF

V: TRBV4-2
size: -
D: TRBD2
J: TRBJ2-5
DNA: TGTGCCAGCAGTTCGACGTGGGGACTACAAGAGACCCAGTACTTC
CDR3: CASSSTWGLQETQYF

V: TRBV5-1
size: -
D: -
J: TRBJ1-5
DNA: TGCGCCAGCAGCTTGCGGGGGCCCGATAGCAATCAGCCCCAGCATTTT
CDR3: CASSLRGPDSNQPQHF

V: TRBV6-1
size: -
D: TRBD1
J: TRBJ2-1
DNA: TGTGCCAGCAGGGCTGGGACAGGGGGCTACAATGAGCAGTTCTTC
CDR3: CASRAGTGGYNEQFF